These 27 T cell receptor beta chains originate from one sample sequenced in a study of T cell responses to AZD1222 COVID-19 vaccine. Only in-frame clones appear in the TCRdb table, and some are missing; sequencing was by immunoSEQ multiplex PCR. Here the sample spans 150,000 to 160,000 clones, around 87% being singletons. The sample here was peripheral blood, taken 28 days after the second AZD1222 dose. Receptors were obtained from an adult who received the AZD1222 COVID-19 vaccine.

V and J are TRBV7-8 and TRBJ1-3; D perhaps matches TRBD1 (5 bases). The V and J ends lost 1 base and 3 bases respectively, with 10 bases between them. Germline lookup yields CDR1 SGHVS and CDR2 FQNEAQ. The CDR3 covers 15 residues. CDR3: CASSLVSGGGNTIYF. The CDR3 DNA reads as TGTGCCAGCAGCTTAGTTTCCGGGGGTGGAAACACCATATATTTT. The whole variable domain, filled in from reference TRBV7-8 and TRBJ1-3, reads GAGVSQSPRYKVAKRGQDVALRCDPISGHVSLFWYQQALGQGPEFLTYFQNEAQLDKSGLPSDRFFAERPEGSVSTLKIQRTQQEDSAVYLCASSLVSGGGNTIYFGEGSWLTVV.

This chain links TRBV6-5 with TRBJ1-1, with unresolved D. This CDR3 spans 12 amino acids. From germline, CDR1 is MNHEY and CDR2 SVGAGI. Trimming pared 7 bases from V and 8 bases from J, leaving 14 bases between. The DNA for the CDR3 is TGTGCCAGCACCCCTGACCCCGGGGAAGCTTTCTTT. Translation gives CASTPDPGEAFF.

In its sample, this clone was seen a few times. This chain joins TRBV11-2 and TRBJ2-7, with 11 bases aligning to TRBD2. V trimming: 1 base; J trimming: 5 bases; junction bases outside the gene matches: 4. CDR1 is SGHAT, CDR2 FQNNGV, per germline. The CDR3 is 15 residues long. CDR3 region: CASSLVAGGPHEQYF. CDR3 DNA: TGTGCCAGCAGCTTAGTAGCGGGAGGGCCCCACGAGCAGTACTTC.

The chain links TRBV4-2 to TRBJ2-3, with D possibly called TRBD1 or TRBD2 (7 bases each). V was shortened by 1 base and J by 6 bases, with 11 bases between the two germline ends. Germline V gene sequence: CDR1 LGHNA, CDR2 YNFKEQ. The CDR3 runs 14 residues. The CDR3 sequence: CASSQGQGGDTQYF. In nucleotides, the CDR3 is TGTGCCAGCAGCCAAGGACAGGGAGGGGATACGCAGTATTTT.

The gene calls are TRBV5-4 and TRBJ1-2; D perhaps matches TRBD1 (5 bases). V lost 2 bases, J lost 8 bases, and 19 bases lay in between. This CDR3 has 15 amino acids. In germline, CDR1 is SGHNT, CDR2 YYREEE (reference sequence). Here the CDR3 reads CASSFWSGTAGGYTF. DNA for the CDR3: TGTGCCAGCAGCTTTTGGTCAGGGACGGCGGGAGGCTACACCTTC.

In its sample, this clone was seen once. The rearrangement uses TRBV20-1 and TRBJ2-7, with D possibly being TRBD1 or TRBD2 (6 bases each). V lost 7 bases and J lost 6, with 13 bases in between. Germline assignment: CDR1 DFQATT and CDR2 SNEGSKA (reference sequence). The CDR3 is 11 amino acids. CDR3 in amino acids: CSEGGPGEQYF. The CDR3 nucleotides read TGCAGTGAAGGGGGGCCGGGCGAGCAGTACTTC.

The CDR3 sequence is CASRGTVVSEQYF. The CDR3 DNA reads as TGCGCCAGCAGGGGTACTGTCGTGTCCGAGCAGTACTTC. The chain recombines TRBV5-1 with TRBJ2-7; D unresolved. CDR3 length equals 13 residues. Germline CDR1 is SGHRS and CDR2 is YFSETQ. Trimming took 5 bases from V and 6 from J, leaving 15 bases between them.

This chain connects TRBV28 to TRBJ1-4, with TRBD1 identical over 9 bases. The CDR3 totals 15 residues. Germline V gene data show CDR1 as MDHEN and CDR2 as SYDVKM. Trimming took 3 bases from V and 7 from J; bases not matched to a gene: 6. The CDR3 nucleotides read TGTGCCAGCAGTTTTGAGGGACAGGGTGGTGAAAAACTGTTTTTT. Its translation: CASSFEGQGGEKLFF. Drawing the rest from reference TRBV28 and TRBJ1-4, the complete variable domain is DVKVTQSSRYLVKRTGEKVFLECVQDMDHENMFWYRQDPGLGLRLIYFSYDVKMKEKGDIPEGYSVSREKKERFSLILESASTNQTSMYLCASSFEGQGGEKLFFGSGTQLSVL.

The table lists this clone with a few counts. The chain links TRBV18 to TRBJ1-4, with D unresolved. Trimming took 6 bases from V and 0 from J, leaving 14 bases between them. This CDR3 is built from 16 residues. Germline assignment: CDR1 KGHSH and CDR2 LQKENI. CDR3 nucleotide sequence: TGTGCCAGCTCCCAACCCGTGGGTACAACTAATGAAAAACTGTTTTTT. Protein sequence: CASSQPVGTTNEKLFF.

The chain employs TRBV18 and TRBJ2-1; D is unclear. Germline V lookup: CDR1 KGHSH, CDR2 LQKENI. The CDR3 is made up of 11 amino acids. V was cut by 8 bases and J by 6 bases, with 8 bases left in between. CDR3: CASASANEQFF. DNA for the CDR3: TGTGCCAGCGCATCGGCCAATGAGCAGTTCTTC.

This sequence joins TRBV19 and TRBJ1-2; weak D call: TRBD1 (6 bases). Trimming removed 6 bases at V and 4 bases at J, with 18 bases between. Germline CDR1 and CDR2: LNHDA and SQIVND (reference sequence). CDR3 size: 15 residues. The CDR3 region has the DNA TGTGCCAGTAGCAATCACCACAGGGTCGCCTATGGCTACACCTTC. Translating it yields CASSNHHRVAYGYTF.

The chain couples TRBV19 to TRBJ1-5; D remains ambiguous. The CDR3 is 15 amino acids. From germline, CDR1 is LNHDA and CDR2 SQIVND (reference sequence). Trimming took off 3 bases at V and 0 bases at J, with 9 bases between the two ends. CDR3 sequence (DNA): TGTGCCAGTAGTATCGTGGCCCATAGCAATCAGCCCCAGCATTTT. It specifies CASSIVAHSNQPQHF.

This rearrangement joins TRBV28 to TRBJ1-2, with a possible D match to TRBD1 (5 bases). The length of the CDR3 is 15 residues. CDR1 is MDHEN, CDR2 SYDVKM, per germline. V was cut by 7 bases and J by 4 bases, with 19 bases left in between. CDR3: CASTPSIGGSYGYTF. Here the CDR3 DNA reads TGTGCCAGCACTCCGAGTATCGGGGGAAGCTATGGCTACACCTTC.

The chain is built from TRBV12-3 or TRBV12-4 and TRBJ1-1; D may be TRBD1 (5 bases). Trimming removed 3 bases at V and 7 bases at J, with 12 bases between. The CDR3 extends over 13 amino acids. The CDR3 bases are TGTGCCAGCAGTTTGCCGGCGGGGGGTGAAGCTTTCTTT. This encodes CASSLPAGGEAFF.

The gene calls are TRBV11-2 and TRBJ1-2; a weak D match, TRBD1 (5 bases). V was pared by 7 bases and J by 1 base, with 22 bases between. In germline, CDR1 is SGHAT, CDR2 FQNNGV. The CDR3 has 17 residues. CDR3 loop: CASTPKGPNYFNYGYTF. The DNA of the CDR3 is TGTGCCAGCACCCCCAAGGGGCCAAATTACTTTAACTATGGCTACACCTTC. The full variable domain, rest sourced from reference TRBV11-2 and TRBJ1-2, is EAGVAQSPRYKIIEKRQSVAFWCNPISGHATLYWYQQILGQGPKLLIQFQNNGVVDDSQLPKDRFSAERLKGVDSTLKIQPAKLEDSAVYLCASTPKGPNYFNYGYTFGSGTRLTVV.

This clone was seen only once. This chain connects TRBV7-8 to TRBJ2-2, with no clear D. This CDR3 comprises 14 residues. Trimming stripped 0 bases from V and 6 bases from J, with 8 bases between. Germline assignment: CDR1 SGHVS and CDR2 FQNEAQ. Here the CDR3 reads CASSLALGSGELFF. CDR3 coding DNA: TGTGCCAGCAGCTTAGCTTTGGGGTCCGGGGAGCTGTTTTTT.

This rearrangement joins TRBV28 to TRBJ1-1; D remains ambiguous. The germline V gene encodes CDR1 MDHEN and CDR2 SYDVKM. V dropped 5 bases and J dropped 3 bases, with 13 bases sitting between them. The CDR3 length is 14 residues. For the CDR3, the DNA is TGTGCCAGCAGTCTAGACTCACTTTACACTGAAGCTTTCTTT. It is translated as CASSLDSLYTEAFF. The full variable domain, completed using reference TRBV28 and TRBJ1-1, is DVKVTQSSRYLVKRTGEKVFLECVQDMDHENMFWYRQDPGLGLRLIYFSYDVKMKEKGDIPEGYSVSREKKERFSLILESASTNQTSMYLCASSLDSLYTEAFFGQGTRLTVV.

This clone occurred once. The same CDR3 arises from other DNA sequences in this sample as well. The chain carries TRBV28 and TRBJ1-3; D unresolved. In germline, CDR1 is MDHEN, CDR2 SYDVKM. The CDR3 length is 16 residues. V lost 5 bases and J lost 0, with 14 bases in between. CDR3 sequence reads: CASSPPLGSSGNTIYF. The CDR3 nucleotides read TGTGCCAGCAGTCCACCCCTGGGGAGCTCTGGAAACACCATATATTTT.

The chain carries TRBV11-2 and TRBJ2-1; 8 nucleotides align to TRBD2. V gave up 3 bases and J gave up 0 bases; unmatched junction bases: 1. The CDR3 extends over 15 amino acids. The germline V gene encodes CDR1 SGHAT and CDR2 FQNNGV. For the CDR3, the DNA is TGTGCCAGCAGCTTGGCGGGAGGCTCCTACAATGAGCAGTTCTTC. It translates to CASSLAGGSYNEQFF.

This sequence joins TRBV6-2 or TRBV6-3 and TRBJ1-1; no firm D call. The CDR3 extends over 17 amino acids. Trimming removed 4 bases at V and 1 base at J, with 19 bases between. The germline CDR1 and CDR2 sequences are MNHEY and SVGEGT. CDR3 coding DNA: TGTGCCAGCAGTTTACTCGATCTCAGGCTCGGGAACACTGAAGCTTTCTTT. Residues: CASSLLDLRLGNTEAFF.

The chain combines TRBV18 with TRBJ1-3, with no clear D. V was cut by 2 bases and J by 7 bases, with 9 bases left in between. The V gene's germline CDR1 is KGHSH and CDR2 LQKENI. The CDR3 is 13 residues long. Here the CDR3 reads CASSPEPGNTIYF. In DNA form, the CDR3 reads TGTGCCAGCTCACCAGAACCCGGGAACACCATATATTTT.

The DNA for the CDR3 is TGTGCCACCAGCAGTTTCTTAGCGGTCCAAGAGACCCAGTACTTC. As protein: CATSSFLAVQETQYF. The chain carries TRBV15 and TRBJ2-5, with a tentative D call TRBD2 (6 bases). Germline V gives CDR1 LNHNV, CDR2 YYDKDF (reference sequence). Trimming took 3 bases from V and 1 from J, leaving 12 bases between them. The CDR3 totals 15 residues.

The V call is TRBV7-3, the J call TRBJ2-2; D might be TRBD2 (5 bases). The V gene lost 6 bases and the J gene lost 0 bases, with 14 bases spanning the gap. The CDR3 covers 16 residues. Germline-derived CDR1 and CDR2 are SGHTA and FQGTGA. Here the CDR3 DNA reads TGTGCCAGCAGTTCCGACGGACTGGCGAACACCGGGGAGCTGTTTTTT. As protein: CASSSDGLANTGELFF.

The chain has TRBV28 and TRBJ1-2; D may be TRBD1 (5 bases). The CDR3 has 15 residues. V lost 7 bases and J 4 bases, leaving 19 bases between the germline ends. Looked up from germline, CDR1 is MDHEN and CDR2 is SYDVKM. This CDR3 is CASNPRDRFLYGYTF. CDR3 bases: TGTGCCAGCAATCCGCGGGACCGATTCCTCTATGGCTACACCTTC.

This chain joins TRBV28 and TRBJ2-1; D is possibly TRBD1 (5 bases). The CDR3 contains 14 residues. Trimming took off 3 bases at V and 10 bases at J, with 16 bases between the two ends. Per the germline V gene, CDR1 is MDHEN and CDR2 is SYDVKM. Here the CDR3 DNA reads TGTGCCAGCAGTTTCCCGGGCAGGGCTGGAGAGCAGTTCTTC. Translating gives CASSFPGRAGEQFF.

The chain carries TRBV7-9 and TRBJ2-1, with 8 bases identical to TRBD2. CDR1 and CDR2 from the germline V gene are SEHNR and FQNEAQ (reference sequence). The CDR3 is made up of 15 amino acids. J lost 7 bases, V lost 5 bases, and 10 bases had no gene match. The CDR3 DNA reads TGTGCCAGCAGCCGGACTAGCCCAGCAAGGAATGAGCAGTTCTTC. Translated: CASSRTSPARNEQFF. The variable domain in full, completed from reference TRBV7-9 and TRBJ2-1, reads DTGVSQNPRHKITKRGQNVTFRCDPISEHNRLYWYRQTLGQGPEFLTYFQNEAQLEKSRLLSDRFSAERPKGSFSTLEIQRTEQGDSAMYLCASSRTSPARNEQFFGPGTRLTVL.

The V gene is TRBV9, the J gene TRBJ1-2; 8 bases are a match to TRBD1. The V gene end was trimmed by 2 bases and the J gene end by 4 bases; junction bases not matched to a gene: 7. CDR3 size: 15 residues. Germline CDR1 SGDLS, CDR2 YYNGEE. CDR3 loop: CASSVGTGNSYGYTF. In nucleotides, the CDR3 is TGTGCCAGCAGCGTCGGGACAGGAAATTCCTATGGCTACACCTTC.